These T cell receptor beta chains were read from a single sample in a study of CD8 T cells in ankylosing spondylitis. MiXCR was run by TCRdb on the 5' RACE reads, yielding one entry per CDR3 protein. This sample has 200,000 to 250,000 distinct CDR3 sequences, with about 10% found just once. Material: blood, either unsorted or a sorted T cell fraction (not recorded which). The origin of the receptors is a male donor with ankylosing spondylitis or in good health (not recorded which). CDR3s include the opening cysteine and the closing phenylalanine or tryptophan. D genes are given only for firm matches. Rows may omit the clone size; those that give it use once, few, many or a size class.

many,-,TRBV15,TRBJ2-7,TGTGCCACCCTCCGGGGACGGTCCCCTCCCGAGCAGTACTTC,CATLRGRSPPEQYF
few,-,TRBV5-3,TRBJ2-7,TGTGCCAGAAGCTTTTTAACAACGCCCGGCTACGAGCAGTACTTC,CARSFLTTPGYEQYF
-,TRBD2,TRBV5-6,TRBJ2-3,TGTGCCAGCAGCCAGCGGGACTCCACAGATACGCAGTATTTT,CASSQRDSTDTQYF
many,-,TRBV5-1,TRBJ1-1,TGCGCCAGCAGCTTGGAGGGGGGCTTCATGAACACTGAAGCTTTCTTT,CASSLEGGFMNTEAFF
-,-,TRBV12-3/TRBV12-4,TRBJ1-5,TGTGCCAGCAGCCGGTCATTGTCTCAACTGAATCAGCCCCAGCATTTT,CASSRSLSQLNQPQHF
-,-,TRBV4-1,TRBJ1-2,TGCGCCAGCAGCCAAGAAGTGGGGGCTGGCTACACCTTC,CASSQEVGAGYTF
-,-,TRBV4-2,TRBJ2-2,TGTGCCAGGAGCCCAGGACACAACTCCGGGGAGCTGTTTTTT,CARSPGHNSGELFF
many,-,TRBV30,TRBJ2-1,TGTGCCGGTCAGGGAACTTCAGACTACAATGAGCAGTTCTTC,CAGQGTSDYNEQFF
many,-,TRBV14,TRBJ2-5,TGTGCCAGCAGCCAAGATGCCAGCCGGGAGACCCAGTACTTC,CASSQDASRETQYF
few,-,TRBV11-2,TRBJ2-2,TGTGCCAGCAGCTTAGAGAACACCCGCGCGTACGCCGGGGAGCTGTTTTTT,CASSLENTRAYAGELFF
many,TRBD1,TRBV29-1,TRBJ1-1,TGCAGCGCACTGACAGGGGAGAACACTGAAGCTTTCTTT,CSALTGENTEAFF
many,-,TRBV12-3/TRBV12-4,TRBJ2-7,TGTGCCAGCAGCCCGACTAGGAGCTCCTACGAGCAGTACTTC,CASSPTRSSYEQYF
many,-,TRBV5-1,TRBJ1-1,TGCGCCAGCAGCTTGGCCTCGGGGGGAGACACTGAAGCTTTCTTT,CASSLASGGDTEAFF
-,-,TRBV30,TRBJ1-1,TGTGCCTGGAGTTCCGTGTACACTGAAGCTTTCTTT,CAWSSVYTEAFF
many,-,TRBV5-5,TRBJ1-5,TGTGCCAGCAGCTTGGACGGATCGGCAAATCAGCCCCAGCATTTT,CASSLDGSANQPQHF
many,-,TRBV12-3/TRBV12-4,TRBJ2-3,TGTGCCAGCAGTTCGGACCCTGTTAGCACAGATACGCAGTATTTT,CASSSDPVSTDTQYF
many,TRBD1,TRBV27,TRBJ1-1,TGTGCCAGCAGGGACAGGGTAGGAACTGAAGCTTTCTTT,CASRDRVGTEAFF
many,-,TRBV19,TRBJ2-2,TGTGCCATTTCGGACGCTTCGGGTTATGGCACCGGGGAGCTGTTTTTT,CAISDASGYGTGELFF
many,-,TRBV30,TRBJ1-1,TGTGCCTGGAGTTTGGAGGGAGTTGGAGGTGAAGCTTTCTTT,CAWSLEGVGGEAFF
many,-,TRBV3-1,TRBJ2-7,TGTGCCAGCAGCCACTCCTACGAGCAGTACTTC,CASSHSYEQYF
many,-,TRBV5-6,TRBJ1-5,TGTGCCAGCAGCTTGACAGGGTCGTATCAGCCCCAGCATTTT,CASSLTGSYQPQHF
many,TRBD2,TRBV11-2,TRBJ2-1,TGTGCCAGCAGCTTAGCGGGAGGGCGGAACAATGAGCAGTTCTTC,CASSLAGGRNNEQFF
-,-,TRBV12-3/TRBV12-4,TRBJ2-5,TGTGCCAGCAAGCACTCGGCAGGCTCCGGGACCCAGTACTTC,CASKHSAGSGTQYF
many,-,TRBV5-4,TRBJ1-2,TGTGCCAGCAGCTTGGAGTCAGGCAACTATGGCTACACCTTC,CASSLESGNYGYTF
many,-,TRBV30,TRBJ2-3,TGTGCCTGGATTAGAAGGTCGGGGAGCACAGATACGCAGTATTTT,CAWIRRSGSTDTQYF
many,-,TRBV6-1,TRBJ2-5,TGTGCCAGCAGTGACACAGCAAGGGAGACCCAGTACTTC,CASSDTARETQYF
-,-,TRBV11-3,TRBJ1-1,TGTGCCAGCAGCCCCCGGGGGCGTTGGAACACTGAAGCTTTCTTT,CASSPRGRWNTEAFF
many,TRBD1,TRBV10-3,TRBJ2-7,TGTGCCATCAGTGATCGACAGGGCGGCGACGAGCAGTACTTC,CAISDRQGGDEQYF
many,-,TRBV20-1,TRBJ1-6,TGCAGTGCTAGAGATCAAAAGGGGCTAAACTCACCCCTCCACTTT,CSARDQKGLNSPLHF
many,-,TRBV25-1,TRBJ2-1,TGTGCCACCGACCAGGTAGGGGGAAGCTCCTACAATGAGCAGTTCTTC,CATDQVGGSSYNEQFF
many,TRBD1,TRBV2,TRBJ2-5,TGTGCCAGCAGCGGGGACAGTTTTCAAGAGACCCAGTACTTC,CASSGDSFQETQYF
many,-,TRBV11-2,TRBJ1-4,TGTGCCAGCAGCTTCCGGGGTCCGATTCTTGCGACTAATGAAAAACTGTTTTTT,CASSFRGPILATNEKLFF
many,-,TRBV3-1,TRBJ1-5,TGTGCCAGCAGCCAAGACAGGGGAAGCAATCAGCCCCAGCATTTT,CASSQDRGSNQPQHF
few,-,TRBV7-8,TRBJ2-7,TGTGCCAGCAGCCCAGGCCCGGTTGACGAGCAGTACTTC,CASSPGPVDEQYF
many,-,TRBV20-1,TRBJ1-3,TGCAGTGCTAGACCTCTCCAGGGGACTGGAAACACCATATATTTT,CSARPLQGTGNTIYF
-,-,TRBV5-4,TRBJ2-7,TGTGCCAGCAGCTTCGCCAACCATTACGAGCAGTACTTC,CASSFANHYEQYF
few,-,TRBV12-5,TRBJ1-3,TGTGCTAGTGGCCGTCAAGGGAGCTCTGGAAACACCATATATTTT,CASGRQGSSGNTIYF
many,-,TRBV2,TRBJ2-7,TGTGCCAGTCGTTTCGACAGGAACTCCTACGAGCAGTACTTC,CASRFDRNSYEQYF
many,TRBD2,TRBV7-9,TRBJ2-1,TGTGCCAGCAGCGTAGAAGCGGGGGCCTACAATGAGCAGTTCTTC,CASSVEAGAYNEQFF
once,TRBD1,TRBV10-1,TRBJ2-7,TGCGCCAGCAGTCGCTGGACAGGGATCGACGAGCAGTGCTTC,CASSRWTGIDEQCF
once,TRBD1,TRBV7-9,TRBJ2-3,TGTGCCAGCAGCTTTTTCGGACAGGGGGCGGATACGCAGTATTTT,CASSFFGQGADTQYF